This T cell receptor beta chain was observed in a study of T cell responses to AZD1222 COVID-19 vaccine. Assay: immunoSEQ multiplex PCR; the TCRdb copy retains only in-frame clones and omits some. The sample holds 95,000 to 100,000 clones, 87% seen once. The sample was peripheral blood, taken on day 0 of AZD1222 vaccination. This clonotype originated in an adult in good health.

In DNA, the CDR3 is TGTGCCAGCAGCCCCCCGAACATCTATGGCTACACCTTC. Translation gives CASSPPNIYGYTF. V is TRBV5-5 and J is TRBJ1-2; D is unclear. The germline gives CDR1 SGHKS, CDR2 YYEKEE (reference sequence). This CDR3 has 13 amino acids. Trimming removed 4 bases from V and 4 bases from J, with 11 bases in between.